This T cell receptor beta chain emerged from a study of response to subunit inactivated influenza vaccine. This clonotype has more than one count but fewer than ten. Its antigen is not known. TCRdb reanalysed the RT-PCR reads using MiXCR and keeps one entry per CDR3 protein. The profile shows 800,000 to 1,000,000 distinct CDR3 sequences, approximately 21% of them singletons. Study conclusions and caveats: Researchers suggested that each seasonal influenza vaccination recruits few new T cells.

The specimen comprised PBMCs from blood, sampled roughly 5 days after vaccination. The TCR originated in a man aged 50-60 years who received an inactivated influenza vaccine.

CDR3 coding DNA: TGTGCCATCGCCGCGGCCCGGGACACCAATGAGCAGTTCTTC. It is translated as CAIAAARDTNEQFF. This chain connects TRBV10-3 to TRBJ2-1; D perhaps matches TRBD1 (6 bases). Trimming removed 8 bases at V and 6 bases at J, with 17 bases between. From germline, CDR1 is ENHRY and CDR2 SYGVKD. The CDR3 spans 14 residues.